This record looks at one T cell receptor (beta chain) sequence and its context. The antigen is undetermined. The CDR3 loop spans 15 amino acids. The V and J ends lost 4 bases and 4 bases respectively, with 16 bases between them. The germline V gene encodes CDR1 KGHSH and CDR2 LQKENI. Nominally healthy donors provided the samples, though records likely missed some immune exposures. These data originate in a study of cytomegalovirus exposure and HLA in healthy donors. Overall study findings and caveats: Follow-up analysis later connected one missense variant in DCLRE1C with trimming of TCR beta V- and J-genes.

13 Jbeta primers and 60 Vbeta primers were used for the PCR. Only in-frame clones appear in the TCRdb table, and some are missing; sequencing was by immunoSEQ multiplex PCR. In the table there are more than 90,000 clones, roughly 80% of which are singletons. This TCR was sampled from a woman aged 55-69 years in good health and CMV-seronegative. The sample consisted of PBMCs. This rearrangement joins TRBV18 to TRBJ1-1; D may be TRBD1 (5 bases). The CDR3 reads CASSLEKGLGTEAFF. The CDR3 DNA is TGTGCCAGCTCACTCGAGAAGGGGCTCGGCACTGAAGCTTTCTTT. Drawing the rest from reference TRBV18 and TRBJ1-1, the complete variable domain is NAGVMQNPRHLVRRRGQEARLRCSPMKGHSHVYWYRQLPEEGLKFMVYLQKENIIDESGMPKERFSAEFPKEGPSILRIQQVVRGDSAAYFCASSLEKGLGTEAFFGQGTRLTVV.